The entry that follows covers one TCR beta chain sequence. Between the trimmed V and J ends, which lost 1 base and 7 bases, there was a span of 20 bases. CDR1 and CDR2 from the germline V gene are ENHRY and SYGVKD. The CDR3 runs 17 residues. This sample stems from a study of blood T cell repertoires in COVID-19. Study-level background: Sites in the United States, Italy and Spain provided acute and convalescent COVID-19 samples. PBMCs, B-cell-depleted T cells, or T cells provided the cDNA or gDNA that made up the material.

Original processing notes: Amplified reference gene primers provided the basis for estimating nucleated cell counts. Sequenced by immunoSEQ multiplex PCR; TCRdb stores in-frame clones only, minus some. V and J calls and clone size are given by that table; D and trimming were obtained from the DNA. The sample records 250,000 to 300,000 clones, about 88% being singletons. The genes are TRBV10-3 and TRBJ2-1; D may be TRBD2 (6 bases). This TCR came from a woman aged 55-69 years with acute or convalescent COVID-19. Sequenced input: peripheral blood. CDR3 nucleotides: TGTGCCATCAGTGAGTTGGCCGGGACTCCCGTCGGAAATGAGCAGTTCTTC. It is translated as CAISELAGTPVGNEQFF.